The T cell receptor beta chain under discussion was sequenced for a study of blood T cell repertoires in COVID-19. As for the study in general: Samples representing acute and convalescent COVID-19 were sourced from the United States, Italy and Spain.

Measured with immunoSEQ multiplex PCR; TCRdb has only the in-frame clones, and not every one. The repertoire has some 100,000 clones, roughly 85% of them found once; the top ten carry 1.5% to 2%. The CDR3 is 15 amino acids. V dropped 6 bases and J dropped 0 bases, with 12 bases sitting between them. Germline V gene sequence: CDR1 LNHDA, CDR2 SQIVND (reference sequence). Sequencing input: peripheral blood. The source of this sequence is a woman in her 70s with active or convalescent COVID-19. The chain carries TRBV19 and TRBJ1-3, with unresolved D. CDR3 sequence (DNA): TGTGCCAGTAGCTATGGGTGGAGCTCTGGAAACACCATATATTTT. Protein sequence: CASSYGWSSGNTIYF. The full variable domain, rest sourced from reference TRBV19 and TRBJ1-3, is DGGITQSPKYLFRKEGQNVTLSCEQNLNHDAMYWYRQDPGQGLRLIYYSQIVNDFQKGDIAEGYSVSREKKESFPLTVTSAQKNPTAFYLCASSYGWSSGNTIYFGEGSWLTVV.